This TCR beta chain is from a study of blood T cell repertoires in COVID-19. Germline V gene sequence: CDR1 LNHDA, CDR2 SQIVND (reference sequence). The trim removed 6 bases at V and 4 bases at J, leaving 11 bases unmatched. The CDR3 sequence is 15 residues long. Method: immunoSEQ multiplex PCR; TCRdb's copy keeps in-frame clones and lacks some. Of about 260,000 clones in the sample, 88% were seen once. The source of this sequence is a human donor in a cohort sampled during active COVID-19. The rearrangement uses TRBV19 and TRBJ1-1; 7 nucleotides match TRBD1. The sequencing input was peripheral blood. The DNA for the CDR3 is TGTGCCAGTAGACCGACAGGGAAGGAGATCACTGAAGCTTTCTTT. Translated, it gives CASRPTGKEITEAFF.